These 24 T cell receptor beta chains originate from one sample sequenced in a study of regulatory T cells in long-lasting Graves disease. Library construction for TCR beta used iRepertoire HTBI primers and Arm-PCR of CDR3 regions. From the multiplex PCR reads, TCRdb called clonotypes with MiXCR, one entry per CDR3 protein. This table holds about 520,000 distinct CDR3 sequences, 9.5% to 15% found once. Sample time point: newly diagnosed GD, antithyroid drugs for less than 3 months. There was RNA extracted from PBMCs, and the TCR library was made from it. The data were also submitted as part of a second study, on T cells in Graves' hyperthyroidism and ophthalmopathy.

Sequencing was performed on peripheral blood mononuclear cells (PBMCs), taken at new diagnosis, from a patient treated with antithyroid drugs. The receptors come from a woman aged 25 to 39 with Graves disease.

This clonotype was recorded many times. The V call is TRBV9, the J call TRBJ1-2, with D unclear. This CDR3 has 11 amino acids. Germline-derived CDR1 and CDR2 are SGDLS and YYNGEE. Between the trimmed V and J ends, which lost 3 bases and 10 bases, there was a span of 10 bases. The CDR3 region has the DNA TGTGCCAGCAGCGCTCTTTCACACTACACCTTC. Its protein product is CASSALSHYTF.

This clonotype was observed a few times. V and J are TRBV3-1 and TRBJ2-7; possibly TRBD2 for D (5 bases). The CDR3 runs to 15 residues. V gave up 6 bases and J gave up 5 bases, with 20 bases separating them. The V gene's germline CDR1 is LGHDT and CDR2 YNNKEL (reference sequence). CDR3 protein: CASRAGVLPTNEQYF. CDR3 nucleotide sequence: TGTGCCAGCAGGGCCGGGGTTCTACCGACTAACGAGCAGTACTTC.

This clonotype was found a few times. This may be a read error: a much more frequent sequence differs by one nucleotide. The chain carries TRBV6-1 and TRBJ1-2; D is unresolved. Germline CDR1 and CDR2: MNHNS and SASEGT. The CDR3 contains 11 residues. The germline V and J ends were trimmed by 2 bases and 2 bases, with 0 bases remaining between them. The CDR3 sequence: CASSENYGYTF. In DNA form, the CDR3 reads TGTGCCAGCAGTGAAAACTATGGCTACACCTTC.

With regard to this clonotype: This could be a read error, since a much larger clone is one nucleotide away. The chain couples TRBV6-1 to TRBJ1-6; 7 nucleotides align to TRBD1. After removal of 6 bases from V and 8 bases from J, the junction contained 16 bases not matched to a gene. This CDR3 contains 17 residues. Looked up from germline, CDR1 is MNHNS and CDR2 is SASEGT. The CDR3 coding sequence is TGTGCCAGCAGACAAGGACTCCGGGACAGTTTTTATTCACCCCTCCACTTT. This codes for CASRQGLRDSFYSPLHF.

This clonotype was recorded many times. The chain links TRBV20-1 to TRBJ2-1; 7 bases align to TRBD2. The CDR3 spans 16 residues. Germline V gene sequence: CDR1 DFQATT, CDR2 SNEGSKA (reference sequence). Trimming cost V 6 bases and J 0 bases; bases outside gene matches: 11. The CDR3, as DNA: TGCAGTGCCCAAGACGACGGGGGGAGCTCCTACAATGAGCAGTTCTTC. Translating it yields CSAQDDGGSSYNEQFF.

The table lists this clonotype with many counts. The rearrangement joins TRBV18 to TRBJ2-7; D is ambiguous. V lost 0 bases and J 1 base, leaving 4 bases between the germline ends. Germline assignment: CDR1 KGHSH and CDR2 LQKENI. The CDR3 runs 13 residues. The DNA for the CDR3 is TGTGCCAGCTCACCACCAGGGTCCTACGAGCAGTACTTC. This sequence encodes CASSPPGSYEQYF.

This clonotype was detected many times. This chain links TRBV18 with TRBJ1-1; 8 positions agree with TRBD1. This CDR3 spans 14 amino acids. Germline lookup yields CDR1 KGHSH and CDR2 LQKENI. V lost 4 bases to trimming and J lost 6 bases; unmatched junction nucleotides: 7. The CDR3 region has the DNA TGTGCCAGCTCACTGACGGACAGGGACGCTGAAGCTTTCTTT. Encoded protein: CASSLTDRDAEAFF.

The chain is built from TRBV14 and TRBJ1-1; 12 nucleotides match TRBD1. J was trimmed by 7 bases and V by 2 bases; bases with no gene match: 5. The CDR3 extends over 15 amino acids. Germline V gene lookup returns CDR1 SGHDN and CDR2 FVKESK. The CDR3 nucleotides are TGTGCCAGCAGCCAACGGGACAGGGGGCAGATTGAAGCTTTCTTT. Protein: CASSQRDRGQIEAFF.

This clonotype was seen a handful of times. The chain has TRBV25-1 and TRBJ1-6, with a tentative D call TRBD1 (5 bases). Per the germline V gene, CDR1 is MGHDK and CDR2 is SYGVNS. The V end was cut by 6 bases, the J end by 8 bases, with 14 bases between. The length of the CDR3 is 14 residues. The CDR3 region is CASRTRGGDSPLHF. The CDR3 DNA follows: TGTGCCAGCAGGACCCGGGGGGGTGATTCACCCCTCCACTTT.

At least ten counts were recorded for this clonotype. The chain combines TRBV11-2 with TRBJ2-5; D may be TRBD1 (5 bases). From germline, CDR1 is SGHAT and CDR2 FQNNGV. The V end lost 5 bases, the J end lost 4 bases, and 11 bases lay between the germline ends. The length of the CDR3 is 13 residues. CDR3 residues: CASSRGNGETQYF. The CDR3 DNA reads TGTGCCAGCAGCAGGGGTAATGGAGAGACCCAGTACTTC.

This clonotype was observed at least ten times. The junction and the germline gene differ at one end; a read error may be behind it. The chain carries TRBV27 and TRBJ2-3; the D is unclear. Germline CDR1 and CDR2: MNHEY and SMNVEV (reference sequence). This CDR3 contains 13 residues. The CDR3 DNA reads as TGTGCCAGCAGTTTAATTGCTGCAGATATGCAGTATTTT. Protein sequence: CASSLIAADMQYF.

This clonotype appeared many times. The genes are TRBV29-1 and TRBJ2-3; 7 positions agree with TRBD1. V dropped 5 bases and J dropped 0; count of bases not matched to a gene: 8. This CDR3 spans 15 amino acids. Germline V gene data show CDR1 as SQVTM and CDR2 as ANQGSEA. CDR3 sequence reads: CSVLQRGLSTDTQYF. DNA of the CDR3: TGCAGCGTTCTACAAAGGGGGCTCAGCACAGATACGCAGTATTTT.

This clonotype was counted many times. The chain joins TRBV7-2 to TRBJ1-4; D is undetermined. V was cut by 4 bases and J by 7 bases, with 7 bases left in between. Per the germline V gene, CDR1 is SGHTA and CDR2 is FQGNSA. There are 12 residues in the CDR3. CDR3 DNA: TGTGCCAGCAGCTCCCGGGGTGAAAAACTGTTTTTT. Translation gives CASSSRGEKLFF.

The chain recombines TRBV19 with TRBJ2-3, with D hard to call. Germline values: CDR1 LNHDA, CDR2 SQIVND (reference sequence). The CDR3 has 15 residues. V dropped 6 bases and J dropped 3 bases, with 16 bases sitting between them. The CDR3 sequence is CASSLPYRATDTQYF. CDR3 sequence (DNA): TGTGCCAGTAGCCTACCCTACCGGGCGACAGATACGCAGTATTTT. Full variable domain (missing parts from reference TRBV19 and TRBJ2-3): DGGITQSPKYLFRKEGQNVTLSCEQNLNHDAMYWYRQDPGQGLRLIYYSQIVNDFQKGDIAEGYSVSREKKESFPLTVTSAQKNPTAFYLCASSLPYRATDTQYFGPGTRLTVL.

The sample holds many counts of this clonotype. The chain joins TRBV15 to TRBJ2-2; 7 bases align to TRBD1. Trimming cost V 9 bases and J 7 bases; bases outside gene matches: 8. There are 13 residues in the CDR3. In germline, CDR1 is LNHNV, CDR2 YYDKDF (reference sequence). The CDR3 sequence is CATRTQGVGELFF. In nucleotides, the CDR3 is TGTGCCACTAGAACCCAGGGGGTCGGGGAGCTGTTTTTT.

Comment on this clonotype: A much larger clonotype is one base distant, so this may be a read error. V usage is TRBV11-3 and J usage is TRBJ2-2; D is possibly TRBD2 (5 bases). CDR3 length equals 14 residues. CDR1 SGHNT and CDR2 YENEEA come from the germline V gene. The CDR3: CASSLFQNTGELSF. The CDR3 coding sequence is TGTGCCAGCAGCTTATTCCAGAACACCGGGGAGCTGTCTTTT.

This clonotype was counted at least ten times. The chain joins TRBV12-3 or TRBV12-4 to TRBJ1-6; no clear D. The CDR3 consists of 14 residues. V lost 6 bases to trimming and J lost 7 bases, with 13 bases between them. The CDR3 sequence: CASSIRRSNSPLHF. The CDR3 nucleotides read TGTGCCAGCAGCATTCGACGGAGCAATTCACCCCTCCACTTT.

The sample holds a few counts of this clonotype. This chain connects TRBV19 to TRBJ2-2; D call uncertain. The CDR3 spans 14 residues. The germline V gene encodes CDR1 LNHDA and CDR2 SQIVND (reference sequence). Deletions cut 5 bases from V and 5 bases from J, with 12 bases between. CDR3 region: CASSVRPGTGELFF. The CDR3 DNA is TGTGCCAGTAGTGTTCGTCCCGGGACCGGGGAGCTGTTTTTT.

A note on this clonotype: The junction shows a germline mismatch at one end, possibly a read error. V usage is TRBV5-1 and J usage is TRBJ2-6; 7 bases fit TRBD1. Germline V gene lookup returns CDR1 SGHRS and CDR2 YFSETQ. This CDR3 comprises 15 residues. This CDR3 reads CASSVGTAGANVLTF. CDR3 bases: TGTGCCAGCAGCGTAGGGACAGCTGGGGCCAACGTCCTGACTTTC.

This clonotype was detected many times. The V and J genes are TRBV18 and TRBJ1-1, with D perhaps matching TRBD1 (5 bases). CDR3 length: 16 amino acids. The V and J ends lost 3 bases and 0 bases respectively, with 14 bases between them. From germline, CDR1 is KGHSH and CDR2 LQKENI. The CDR3, as DNA: TGTGCCAGCTCACCGCCGGGGCAAAACATGAACACTGAAGCTTTCTTT. Its translation is CASSPPGQNMNTEAFF.

Of note for this clonotype: A much larger clone differs by one base, so this may be a read error. V and J are TRBV15 and TRBJ1-1; a weak D match, TRBD1 (5 bases). The CDR3 has 17 residues. Germline assignment: CDR1 LNHNV and CDR2 YYDKDF (reference sequence). The CDR3 loop is CATSRDWDGHKNTGAFF. CDR3 coding DNA: TGTGCCACCAGCAGAGATTGGGACGGACACAAAAACACTGGAGCTTTCTTT.

This clonotype appeared many times. This chain uses TRBV15 with TRBJ2-1; D not certain. The V end was cut by 2 bases, the J end by 6 bases, with 8 bases between. The CDR3 is 13 amino acids. The germline gives CDR1 LNHNV, CDR2 YYDKDF (reference sequence). CDR3 protein: CATSRTLPNEQFF. CDR3 coding DNA: TGTGCCACCAGCAGAACCCTCCCCAATGAGCAGTTCTTC.

This clonotype turned up a few times. The chain joins TRBV6-1 to TRBJ2-7, with D possibly being TRBD2 (5 bases). The CDR3 contains 14 residues. V shed 7 bases and J shed 2 bases, with 15 bases lying between them. Germline V CDR1 and CDR2: MNHNS, SASEGT. CDR3 nucleotide sequence: TGTGCCAGCACCAACGGGGTAGCAACCTACGAGCAGTACTTC. Protein product: CASTNGVATYEQYF.

This clonotype was detected ten times or more. The V call is TRBV28, the J call TRBJ2-1, with TRBD2 matching 7 bases. J was trimmed by 1 base and V by 6 bases; bases with no gene match: 3. Germline V gene data show CDR1 as MDHEN and CDR2 as SYDVKM. This CDR3 comprises 14 residues. The CDR3 reads CASRPSGSYNEQFF. As DNA, the CDR3 is TGTGCCAGCAGACCTAGCGGTTCCTACAATGAGCAGTTCTTC.